The text below deals with one T cell receptor (beta chain). This specimen includes other DNA sequences encoding the same CDR3. None of the glioblastoma patients had an isocitrate dehydrogenase mutation. Over 20% tumor content was confirmed by H&E before DNA isolation. The method was immunoSEQ multiplex PCR; TCRdb's version includes in-frame clones alone and lacks a portion of them. The data contain around 3,100 clones, 75% to 80% of them singletons. These data are taken from a study of glioma-infiltrating T cells after dendritic cell vaccination. On the study more broadly: The vaccine used monocyte-derived dendritic cells pulsed overnight with autologous tumor lysate. Patients received three intradermal dendritic cell vaccine injections at biweekly intervals.

The CDR3 consists of 15 residues. Trimming left V 0 bases short and J 7 bases short, with 17 bases between. Germline lookup yields CDR1 SGHNT and CDR2 YYREEE (reference sequence). The rearrangement joins TRBV5-4 to TRBJ2-7, with D possibly being TRBD1 (6 bases). The TCR comes from a human donor with glioblastoma. Material: tumor tissue, obtained before dendritic cell vaccination. The CDR3 is CASSLVGHGLREQYF. Written as DNA, the CDR3 is TGTGCCAGCAGCTTGGTGGGACACGGGTTGCGGGAGCAGTACTTC.